Included here is one T cell receptor (beta chain) sequence, with context. Its antigen is not identified. The V and J ends lost 5 bases and 14 bases respectively, with 25 bases between them. Germline V CDR1 and CDR2: SGHAT, FQNNGV. This CDR3 has 16 amino acids. The data stem from a study of cytomegalovirus exposure and HLA in healthy donors. The study's findings and limits: The study recorded 150 to 200 TCR beta chains that were cytomegalovirus-associated. CMV antigen specificity of a few CMV-associated chains was confirmed in vitro. Reports credit the classifier with highly specific, highly sensitive diagnosis of cytomegalovirus status. Across donors, most TCRs were seen rarely, yet some public ones were widespread.

Assay used: immunoSEQ multiplex PCR; TCRdb lists only in-frame clones, some missing. The sample has 170,000 or so clones; about 86% are singletons. Source material: PBMCs. This clonotype was sampled from a woman aged 18-35 years in good health and CMV-seropositive. The rearrangement joins TRBV11-2 to TRBJ1-6; D is possibly TRBD1 (6 bases). The CDR3 coding sequence is TGTGCCAGCAGCCCGGGGGGGGCGCGGAGACTATCGGCCCTCCACTTT. Amino acid sequence: CASSPGGARRLSALHF.